This passage covers 30 T cell receptor beta chains from one sample sequenced in a study of CD4+ T cells in melanoma. This table comes from immunoSEQ multiplex PCR, and its TCRdb copy is limited to in-frame clones, with some not included. There are tens of thousands of clones in the sample; more than 60% occur only once, and 4.5% to 5.5% lies in the top ten. The specimen was tumor tissue. Receptors originate from a human donor with melanoma.

The chain is built from TRBV2 and TRBJ2-7; tentative D call: TRBD1 (6 bases). This CDR3 contains 13 residues. Trimming stripped 7 bases from V and 3 bases from J, with 13 bases between. The V gene's germline CDR1 is SNHLY and CDR2 FYNNEI. The CDR3, as DNA: TGTGCCAGCACGAGGGTGGGACACTACGAGCAGTACTTC. Residues: CASTRVGHYEQYF.

This clone has a count of ten or more. This sequence joins TRBV5-1 and TRBJ2-5; D perhaps matches TRBD2 (5 bases). V lost 0 bases and J 3 bases, leaving 9 bases between the germline ends. CDR1 is SGHRS, CDR2 YFSETQ, per germline. The CDR3 is 14 amino acids. CDR3 nucleotide sequence: TGCGCCAGCAGCTTGGCCTCGGGAAAAGAGACCCAGTACTTC. It is translated as CASSLASGKETQYF.

The rearrangement links TRBV5-1 to TRBJ1-2; TRBD1 matches 8 bases. Germline CDR1 SGHRS, CDR2 YFSETQ. V lost 5 bases, J lost 5 bases, and 5 bases stayed unmatched. The CDR3 runs to 13 residues. The CDR3 sequence: CASRGQGQYGYTF. The CDR3 nucleotides read TGCGCCAGCAGAGGACAGGGTCAGTATGGCTACACCTTC.

The gene calls are TRBV28 and TRBJ2-7; the match to TRBD1 covers 7 bases. The CDR3 is 14 residues long. Germline V gene data show CDR1 as MDHEN and CDR2 as SYDVKM. The ends lost 4 bases at V and 2 bases at J; junction bases unmatched: 5. The CDR3 here is CASSYQGETYEQYF. Written as DNA, the CDR3 is TGTGCCAGCAGTTACCAGGGGGAGACCTACGAGCAGTACTTC.

The sample holds one count of this clone. This sequence joins TRBV19 and TRBJ2-1; 7 bases are shared with TRBD2. J gave up 2 bases and V 0 bases, and 1 base lay outside the gene matches. The CDR3 is 15 residues long. Germline V lookup: CDR1 LNHDA, CDR2 SQIVND (reference sequence). The CDR3 bases are TGTGCCAGTAGTATAGAGGGGGGGACCTACAATGAGCAGTTCTTC. The encoded protein is CASSIEGGTYNEQFF.

The chain joins TRBV7-9 to TRBJ1-5, with D perhaps matching TRBD1 (6 bases). The CDR3 length is 13 residues. The germline gives CDR1 SEHNR, CDR2 FQNEAQ (reference sequence). The V end lost 6 bases, the J end lost 5 bases, and 11 bases lay between the germline ends. As DNA, the CDR3 is TGTGCCAGCAGTACAGGGTTCCATCAGCCCCAGCATTTT. Its translation is CASSTGFHQPQHF. Full variable domain (missing parts from reference TRBV7-9 and TRBJ1-5): DTGVSQNPRHKITKRGQNVTFRCDPISEHNRLYWYRQTLGQGPEFLTYFQNEAQLEKSRLLSDRFSAERPKGSFSTLEIQRTEQGDSAMYLCASSTGFHQPQHFGDGTRLSIL.

The CDR3 is CASSRDGPKRYTF. CDR3 nucleotide sequence: TGTGCCAGCAGCAGGGACGGTCCGAAAAGGTACACCTTC. V usage is TRBV5-4 and J usage is TRBJ1-2, with a weak D call TRBD1 (5 bases). The CDR3 has 13 amino acids. Germline loops: CDR1 SGHNT, CDR2 YYREEE (reference sequence). Between the trimmed V and J ends, which lost 4 bases and 11 bases, there was a span of 18 bases.

The rearrangement links TRBV27 to TRBJ1-6; TRBD1 matches 8 bases. CDR1 MNHEY and CDR2 SMNVEV come from the germline V gene (reference sequence). The CDR3 extends over 14 amino acids. With 4 bases clipped from V and 9 bases from J, the junction kept 5 bases outside the gene matches. Written as DNA, the CDR3 is TGTGCCAGCAGTTCCGGACAGGGTACTTCACCCCTCCACTTT. It encodes CASSSGQGTSPLHF.

The CDR3 nucleotides read TGTGCCAGCAGCGTGACGATCAGCTTTGGGCAGTACTTC. Amino acid sequence: CASSVTISFGQYF. This chain uses TRBV5-5 with TRBJ2-7, with unresolved D. Trimming took off 4 bases at V and 9 bases at J, with 17 bases between the two ends. CDR1 and CDR2 from the germline V gene are SGHKS and YYEKEE (reference sequence). The CDR3 totals 13 residues.

The chain joins TRBV2 to TRBJ2-7; D possibly uses TRBD1 or TRBD2 (6 bases each). The germline V and J ends were trimmed by 0 bases and 3 bases, with 12 bases remaining between them. Germline CDR1 is SNHLY and CDR2 is FYNNEI. CDR3 length: 15 amino acids. The CDR3 loop reads CASSEAGGRDYEQYF. DNA for the CDR3: TGTGCCAGCAGTGAAGCGGGGGGCCGGGACTACGAGCAGTACTTC.

This clone was counted a single time. V and J are TRBV28 and TRBJ2-2; D might be TRBD1 or TRBD2, each matching 6 bases. The germline gives CDR1 MDHEN, CDR2 SYDVKM. The CDR3 covers 15 residues. The V end was cut by 2 bases, the J end by 5 bases, with 12 bases between. The CDR3 loop is CASSLNEGGTGELFF. Written as DNA, the CDR3 is TGTGCCAGCAGTTTAAATGAAGGGGGGACCGGGGAGCTGTTTTTT.

V usage is TRBV6-1 and J usage is TRBJ2-5, with D uncertain. CDR1 and CDR2 from the germline V gene are MNHNS and SASEGT. V lost 2 bases and J 5 bases, leaving 6 bases between the germline ends. The CDR3 totals 12 residues. The CDR3 here is CASSEQAETQYF. In DNA form, the CDR3 reads TGTGCCAGCAGTGAACAGGCCGAGACCCAGTACTTC.

The chain recombines TRBV7-9 with TRBJ2-6; D is unclear. Trimming shortened V by 7 bases and J by 0 bases, and 7 bases separated the two germline ends. The CDR3 consists of 14 residues. Per the germline V gene, CDR1 is SEHNR and CDR2 is FQNEAQ (reference sequence). Here the CDR3 reads CASTVYSGANVLTF. DNA of the CDR3: TGTGCCAGCACAGTGTACTCTGGGGCCAACGTCCTGACTTTC.

This chain uses TRBV6-5 with TRBJ1-1; maybe TRBD1 (5 bases). Trimming took 6 bases from V and 3 from J, leaving 17 bases between them. CDR3 length equals 15 residues. CDR1 is MNHEY and CDR2 is SVGAGI in the germline V gene. In DNA, the CDR3 is TGTGCCAGCAGCCCTCGGGGGGGGAGGCACACTGAAGCTTTCTTT. It specifies CASSPRGGRHTEAFF.

This clone was seen more than once but under ten times. V is TRBV29-1 and J is TRBJ1-5, with D possibly matching TRBD1 (5 bases). With 1 base removed from V and 3 bases from J, the gap between germline ends came to 7 bases. From germline, CDR1 is SQVTM and CDR2 ANQGSEA. This CDR3 is built from 13 residues. This chain's CDR3 is CSVEGGPNQPQHF. The CDR3 DNA sequence: TGCAGCGTTGAAGGGGGCCCCAATCAGCCCCAGCATTTT.

The CDR3 protein is CAWSGGGGLTDTQYF. CDR3 coding DNA: TGTGCCTGGAGTGGTGGCGGGGGCCTAACAGATACGCAGTATTTT. V gene TRBV30 combines with J gene TRBJ2-3; maybe TRBD2 (7 bases). The V end lost 1 base, the J end lost 3 bases, and 14 bases lay between the germline ends. The germline CDR1 and CDR2 sequences are GTSNPN and SVGIG (reference sequence). The CDR3 is made up of 15 amino acids.

This rearrangement joins TRBV5-1 to TRBJ2-7; TRBD2 matches 9 bases. J lost 4 bases, V lost 4 bases, and 9 bases had no gene match. From germline, CDR1 is SGHRS and CDR2 YFSETQ. CDR3 length: 15 amino acids. The CDR3 here is CASSPSTAGGYEQYF. The CDR3 coding sequence is TGCGCCAGCAGCCCAAGTACAGCGGGGGGATACGAGCAGTACTTC.

The CDR3 region is CASSAEGHLDSPLHF. CDR3 in DNA: TGCGCCAGCAGTGCGGAGGGACACCTAGACTCACCCCTCCACTTT. The chain is built from TRBV10-2 and TRBJ1-6, with D perhaps TRBD1 (6 bases). Germline CDR1 is WSHSY and CDR2 is SAAADI. The CDR3 totals 15 residues. Trimming shortened V by 4 bases and J by 10 bases, and 17 bases separated the two germline ends.

This clone was counted a single time. This chain uses TRBV25-1 with TRBJ2-7, with D possibly matching TRBD1 (6 bases). Germline loops: CDR1 MGHDK, CDR2 SYGVNS. The CDR3 is 15 amino acids. Trimming cost V 1 base and J 2 bases, with 12 bases left between them. CDR3 in amino acids: CASSEFTGTTYEQYF. CDR3 in DNA: TGTGCCAGCAGTGAATTTACCGGGACAACCTACGAGCAGTACTTC.

This clone has just a few counts. J is TRBJ2-7 and V is TRBV21-1. TRBV21-1 is a recognized pseudogene. This CDR3 has 13 amino acids. CDR3 DNA: TGTGCCAGCAGGGGGGGGACAGTCTGCGAGCAGTACTTC. Its translation is CASRGGTVCEQYF.

This chain uses TRBV28 with TRBJ2-3; unclear D gene. This CDR3 is built from 14 residues. Germline V gene lookup returns CDR1 MDHEN and CDR2 SYDVKM. Between the trimmed V and J ends, which lost 2 bases and 2 bases, there was a span of 8 bases. CDR3 sequence: CASSLRVNTDTQYF. The CDR3 DNA sequence: TGTGCCAGCAGTTTACGAGTTAACACAGATACGCAGTATTTT.

V and J are TRBV28 and TRBJ1-4; the match to TRBD1 covers 9 bases. The junction had 4 bases not matched to a gene; V was cut back by 6 bases and J by 5 bases. Germline assignment: CDR1 MDHEN and CDR2 SYDVKM. CDR3 length: 14 amino acids. CDR3 region: CASSSTGGNEKLFF. In DNA form, the CDR3 reads TGTGCCAGCAGCTCTACAGGGGGCAATGAAAAACTGTTTTTT.

This chain uses TRBV6-5 with TRBJ1-2; D perhaps matches TRBD1 (6 bases). CDR1 is MNHEY and CDR2 is SVGAGI in the germline V gene. Trimming removed 2 bases from V and 7 bases from J, with 8 bases in between. The CDR3 consists of 12 residues. The CDR3 DNA reads as TGTGCCAGCAGTTACGGAGGGGGTGGCTACACCTTC. As protein: CASSYGGGGYTF.

The chain links TRBV7-2 to TRBJ2-7; D is ambiguous. CDR1 is SGHTA, CDR2 FQGNSA, per germline. The V end lost 0 bases, the J end lost 3 bases, and 9 bases lay between the germline ends. The CDR3 consists of 14 residues. In nucleotides, the CDR3 is TGTGCCAGCAGCTTAGCGATTCAGTACTACGAGCAGTACTTC. Translating it yields CASSLAIQYYEQYF.

The CDR3 sequence is CAWSLLAGGPGETQYF. The CDR3 DNA sequence: TGTGCCTGGAGTCTACTAGCGGGGGGGCCAGGGGAGACCCAGTACTTC. This rearrangement joins TRBV30 to TRBJ2-5; TRBD2 aligns across 13 bases. The junction had 8 bases not matched to a gene; V was cut back by 2 bases and J by 5 bases. Germline assignment: CDR1 GTSNPN and CDR2 SVGIG (reference sequence). The CDR3 contains 16 residues.

The rearrangement uses TRBV13 and TRBJ1-2, with D possibly TRBD1 on 6 matching bases. The CDR3 loop spans 15 amino acids. V was cut by 0 bases and J by 6 bases, with 14 bases left in between. Germline CDR1 PRHDT, CDR2 FYEKMQ (reference sequence). CDR3 bases: TGTGCCAGCAGCTTAGGCTTCGGGGGCCGGCATGGCTACACCTTC. Encoded protein: CASSLGFGGRHGYTF.

This clone has only a few counts. The gene calls are TRBV28 and TRBJ2-3, with D possibly being TRBD2 (6 bases). Germline V gene lookup returns CDR1 MDHEN and CDR2 SYDVKM. V was clipped by 2 bases and J by 7 bases, with 16 bases between them. The CDR3 length is 15 residues. The CDR3 region is CASSLRAGPSHTQYF. The CDR3 nucleotides are TGTGCCAGCAGTTTAAGGGCGGGACCATCCCATACGCAGTATTTT.

This chain connects TRBV28 to TRBJ1-3; D uncertain. V was pared by 4 bases and J by 4 bases, with 11 bases between. The CDR3 is made up of 14 amino acids. Germline lookup yields CDR1 MDHEN and CDR2 SYDVKM. DNA for the CDR3: TGTGCCAGCAGTTCCCAAAGAGAAGGAAACACCATATATTTT. Translated: CASSSQREGNTIYF. The variable domain in full, with the rest retrieved from reference TRBV28 and TRBJ1-3, is DVKVTQSSRYLVKRTGEKVFLECVQDMDHENMFWYRQDPGLGLRLIYFSYDVKMKEKGDIPEGYSVSREKKERFSLILESASTNQTSMYLCASSSQREGNTIYFGEGSWLTVV.

CDR3: CASSVQGEATNEKLFF. The CDR3 DNA reads as TGTGCCAGCAGCGTGCAGGGAGAGGCAACTAATGAAAAACTGTTTTTT. The rearrangement joins TRBV9 to TRBJ1-4; tentatively, D is TRBD1 (5 bases). Germline V gene sequence: CDR1 SGDLS, CDR2 YYNGEE. The CDR3 totals 16 residues. The germline V and J ends were trimmed by 2 bases and 0 bases, with 11 bases remaining between them.

V gene TRBV6-5 combines with J gene TRBJ2-1; possible D gene TRBD2, 5 bases. From germline, CDR1 is MNHEY and CDR2 SVGAGI. V was shortened by 0 bases and J by 9 bases, with 12 bases between the two germline ends. The CDR3 has 14 residues. The CDR3 here is CASSYSQGRGEQFF. The CDR3 DNA reads TGTGCCAGCAGTTACTCGCAAGGACGGGGTGAGCAGTTCTTC.